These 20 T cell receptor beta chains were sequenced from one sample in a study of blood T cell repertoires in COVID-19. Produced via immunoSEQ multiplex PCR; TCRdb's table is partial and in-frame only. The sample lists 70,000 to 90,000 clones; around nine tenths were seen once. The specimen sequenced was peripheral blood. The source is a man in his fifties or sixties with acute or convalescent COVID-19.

The CDR3 reads CASSTGTGRVEKLFF. In DNA, the CDR3 is TGTGCCAGTAGCACCGGGACAGGGCGGGTCGAAAAACTGTTTTTT. The V call is TRBV19, the J call TRBJ1-4; 9 bases match TRBD1. Germline CDR1 is LNHDA and CDR2 is SQIVND (reference sequence). The CDR3 sequence is 15 residues long. V lost 6 bases and J lost 8; bases outside the gene matches: 10.

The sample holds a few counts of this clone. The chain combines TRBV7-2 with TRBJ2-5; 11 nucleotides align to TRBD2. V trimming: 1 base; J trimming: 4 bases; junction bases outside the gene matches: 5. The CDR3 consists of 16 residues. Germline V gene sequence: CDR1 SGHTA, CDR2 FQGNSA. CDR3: CASSLGSGGGRETQYF. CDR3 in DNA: TGTGCCAGCAGCTTAGGTAGCGGGGGGGGTAGAGAGACCCAGTACTTC. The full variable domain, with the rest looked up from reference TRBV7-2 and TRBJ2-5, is GAGVSQSPSNKVTEKGKDVELRCDPISGHTALYWYRQSLGQGLEFLIYFQGNSAPDKSGLPSDRFSAERTGGSVSTLTIQRTQQEDSAVYLCASSLGSGGGRETQYFGPGTRLLVL.

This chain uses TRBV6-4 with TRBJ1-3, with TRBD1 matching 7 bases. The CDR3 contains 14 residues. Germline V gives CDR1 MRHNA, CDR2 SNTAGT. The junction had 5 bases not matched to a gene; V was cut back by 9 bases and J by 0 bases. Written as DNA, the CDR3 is TGTGCCAGGGACAGGCTGAGCTCTGGAAACACCATATATTTT. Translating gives CARDRLSSGNTIYF.

The CDR3 loop reads CASSQGQGTKKLFF. In nucleotides, the CDR3 is TGTGCCAGCAGCCAGGGACAGGGGACGAAAAAACTGTTTTTT. The chain carries TRBV3-1 (or the pseudogene TRBV3-2) and TRBJ1-4; 10 bases align to TRBD1. The J segment lost 9 bases and the V segment lost 3 bases, leaving 4 bases of the junction unmatched. The length of the CDR3 is 14 residues. Germline V gene data show CDR1 as LGHDT and CDR2 as YNNKEL (reference sequence).

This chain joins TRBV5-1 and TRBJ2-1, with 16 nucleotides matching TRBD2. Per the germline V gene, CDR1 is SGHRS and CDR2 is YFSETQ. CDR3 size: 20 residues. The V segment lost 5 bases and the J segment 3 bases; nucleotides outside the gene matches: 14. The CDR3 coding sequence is TGCGCCAGCAGTCATCCGTCTGGGACTAGCGGGAGGGCCGGCTACAATGAGCAGTTCTTC. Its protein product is CASSHPSGTSGRAGYNEQFF.

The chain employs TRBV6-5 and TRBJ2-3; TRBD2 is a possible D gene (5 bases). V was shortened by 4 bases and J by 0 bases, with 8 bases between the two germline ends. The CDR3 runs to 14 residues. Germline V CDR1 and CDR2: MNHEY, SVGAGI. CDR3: CASSLATSTDTQYF. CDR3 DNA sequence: TGTGCCAGCAGTTTAGCGACTAGCACAGATACGCAGTATTTT.

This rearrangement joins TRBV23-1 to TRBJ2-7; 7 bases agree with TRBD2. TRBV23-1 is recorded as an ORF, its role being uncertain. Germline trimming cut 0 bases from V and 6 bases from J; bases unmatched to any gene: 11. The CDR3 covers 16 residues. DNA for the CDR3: TGCGCCAGCAGTCAATCGCGGGGGTGGCGACACCCCGAGCAGTACTTC. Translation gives CASSQSRGWRHPEQYF.

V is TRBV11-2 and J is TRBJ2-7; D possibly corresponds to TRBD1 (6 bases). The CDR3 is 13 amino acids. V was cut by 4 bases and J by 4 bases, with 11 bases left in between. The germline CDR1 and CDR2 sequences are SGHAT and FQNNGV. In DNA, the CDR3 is TGTGCCAGCAGCTCCCAACAGGGTTACGAGCAGTACTTC. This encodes CASSSQQGYEQYF.

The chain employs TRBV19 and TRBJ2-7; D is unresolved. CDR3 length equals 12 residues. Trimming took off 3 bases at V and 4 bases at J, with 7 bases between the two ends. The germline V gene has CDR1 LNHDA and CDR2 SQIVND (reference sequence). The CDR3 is CASSIPGYEQYF. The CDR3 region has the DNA TGTGCCAGTAGTATCCCAGGTTACGAGCAGTACTTC.

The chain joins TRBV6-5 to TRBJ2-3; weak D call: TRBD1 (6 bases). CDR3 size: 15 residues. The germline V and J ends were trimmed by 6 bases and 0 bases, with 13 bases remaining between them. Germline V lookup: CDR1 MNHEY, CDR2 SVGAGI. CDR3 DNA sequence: TGTGCCAGCAGCCTGACAGGCTCCAGCACAGATACGCAGTATTTT. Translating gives CASSLTGSSTDTQYF.

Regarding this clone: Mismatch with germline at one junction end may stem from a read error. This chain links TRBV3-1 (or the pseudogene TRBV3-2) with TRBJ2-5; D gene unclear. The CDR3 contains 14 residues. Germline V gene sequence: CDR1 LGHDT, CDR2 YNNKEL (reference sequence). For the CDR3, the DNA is TGTGCCAGCAGCCAAGAGGGCAGACAAGGGACCCAGTACTTC. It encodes CASSQEGRQGTQYF.

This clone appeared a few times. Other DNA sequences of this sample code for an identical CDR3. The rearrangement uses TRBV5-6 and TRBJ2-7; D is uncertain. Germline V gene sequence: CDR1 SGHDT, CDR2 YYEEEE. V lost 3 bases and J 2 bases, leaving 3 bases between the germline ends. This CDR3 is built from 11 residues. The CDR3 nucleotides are TGTGCCAGCAGCTCTGCCTACGAGCAGTACTTC. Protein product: CASSSAYEQYF.

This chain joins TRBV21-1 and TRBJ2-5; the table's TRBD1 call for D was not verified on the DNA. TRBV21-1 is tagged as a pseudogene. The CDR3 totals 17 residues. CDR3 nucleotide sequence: TGTGCCAGCAGCAAAAGGGGCTGGACAGGGGGCCAAGAGACCCAGTACTTC. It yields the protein CASSKRGWTGGQETQYF.

CDR3 coding DNA: TGTGCCAGCTCACCTGGACAGGGATATGGCTACACCTTC. Translation gives CASSPGQGYGYTF. V usage is TRBV18 and J usage is TRBJ1-2; TRBD1 agrees at 8 bases. Germline CDR1 is KGHSH and CDR2 is LQKENI. V was pared by 3 bases and J by 5 bases, with 2 bases of the junction left unmatched. CDR3 length equals 13 residues.

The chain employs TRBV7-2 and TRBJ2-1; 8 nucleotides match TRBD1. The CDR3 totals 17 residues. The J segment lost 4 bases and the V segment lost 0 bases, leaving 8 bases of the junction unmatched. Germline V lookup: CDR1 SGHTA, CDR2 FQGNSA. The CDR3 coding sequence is TGTGCCAGCAGCTTAGCCCCAGGGACAGGATTGTACAATGAGCAGTTCTTC. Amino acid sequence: CASSLAPGTGLYNEQFF.

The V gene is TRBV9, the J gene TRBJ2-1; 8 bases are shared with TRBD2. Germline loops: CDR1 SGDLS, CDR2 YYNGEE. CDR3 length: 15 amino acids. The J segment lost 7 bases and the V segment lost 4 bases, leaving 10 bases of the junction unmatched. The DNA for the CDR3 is TGTGCCAGCAGCTTATTGGGACTAGTGGAGAATGAGCAGTTCTTC. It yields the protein CASSLLGLVENEQFF.

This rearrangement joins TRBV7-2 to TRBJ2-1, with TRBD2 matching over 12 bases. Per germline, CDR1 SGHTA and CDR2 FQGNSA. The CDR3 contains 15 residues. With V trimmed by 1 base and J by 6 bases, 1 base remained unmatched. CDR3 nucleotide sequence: TGTGCCAGCAGCTTAGGGACTAGCGGGGCCAATGAGCAGTTCTTC. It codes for CASSLGTSGANEQFF.

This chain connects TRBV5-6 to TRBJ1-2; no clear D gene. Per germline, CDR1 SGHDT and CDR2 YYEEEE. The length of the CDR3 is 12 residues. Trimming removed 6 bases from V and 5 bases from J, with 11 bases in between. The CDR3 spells CASKEGGYGYTF. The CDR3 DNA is TGTGCCAGCAAAGAGGGAGGGTATGGCTACACCTTC.

This CDR3 is CASGLRLASGEQYF. CDR3 DNA: TGTGCTAGTGGTTTGCGCCTAGCGTCAGGGGAGCAGTACTTC. The V and J genes are TRBV12-5 and TRBJ2-7; weak D call: TRBD2 (6 bases). The CDR3 contains 14 residues. V shed 2 bases and J shed 7 bases, with 15 bases lying between them. Looked up from germline, CDR1 is LGHNT and CDR2 is FRNRAP.

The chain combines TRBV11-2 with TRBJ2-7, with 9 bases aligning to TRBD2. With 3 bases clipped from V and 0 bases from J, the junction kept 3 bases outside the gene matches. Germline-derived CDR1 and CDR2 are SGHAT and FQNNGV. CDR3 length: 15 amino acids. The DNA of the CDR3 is TGTGCCAGCAGCTTCGAGCGGGGGGCCTCCTACGAGCAGTACTTC. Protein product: CASSFERGASYEQYF.